A selection of T cell receptor beta chains follows, all from one sample in a study of beta chain features in type 1 diabetes. Using immunoSEQ multiplex PCR, the repertoire was profiled, and TCRdb retains in-frame clones only, with some absent. The sample carries more than 250,000 clones, roughly 13% recorded once. The sequenced sample was naive CD4+ T cells from blood. The receptors stem from a man aged 25-40 years with type 1 diabetes. Each CDR3 is given with its conserved first and last residue. Each record gives: J gene, clone size, D gene, V gene, CDR3 DNA, CDR3 protein. A D gene is named only where the DNA matches it firmly. Size values are once, few and many counts, or a class for expanded clones, and some rows have none.

J gene: TRBJ2-3; clone size: few; D gene: -; V gene: TRBV6-5; CDR3 DNA: TGTGCCAGCAGTTCGACAGATACGCAGTATTTT; CDR3 protein: CASSSTDTQYF
J gene: TRBJ2-5; clone size: -; D gene: TRBD1; V gene: TRBV29-1; CDR3 DNA: TGCAGCGCTGGACAGGGGGCTTTGGAGACCCAGTACTTC; CDR3 protein: CSAGQGALETQYF
J gene: TRBJ2-7; clone size: few; D gene: TRBD1; V gene: TRBV28; CDR3 DNA: TGTGCCAGCAGGGACAGGGGAACGGGATCCTACGAGCAGTACTTC; CDR3 protein: CASRDRGTGSYEQYF
J gene: TRBJ2-7; clone size: -; D gene: -; V gene: TRBV6-5; CDR3 DNA: TGTGCCAGCAGTTTCACACAGAGCTTTAGCTCCTACGAGCAGTACTTC; CDR3 protein: CASSFTQSFSSYEQYF
J gene: TRBJ2-5; clone size: few; D gene: -; V gene: TRBV28; CDR3 DNA: TGTGCCAGCAGTTTAGACTCGACTGGGGAGACCCAGTACTTC; CDR3 protein: CASSLDSTGETQYF
J gene: TRBJ1-1; clone size: -; D gene: TRBD1; V gene: TRBV14; CDR3 DNA: TGTGCCAGCAAGCAAGGACAGGAAACCTACACTGAAGCTTTCTTT; CDR3 protein: CASKQGQETYTEAFF
J gene: TRBJ1-1; clone size: few; D gene: -; V gene: TRBV6-6; CDR3 DNA: TGTGCCAGCAGTTACGGACAGATGAACACTGAAGCTTTCTTT; CDR3 protein: CASSYGQMNTEAFF
J gene: TRBJ2-7; clone size: -; D gene: -; V gene: TRBV29-1; CDR3 DNA: TGCAGCGTTGAAGTTTCCTACGGCTACGAGCAGTACTTC; CDR3 protein: CSVEVSYGYEQYF
J gene: TRBJ2-3; clone size: -; D gene: -; V gene: TRBV9; CDR3 DNA: TGTGCCAGCAGCCCGATAGGGGGAGATACGCAGTATTTT; CDR3 protein: CASSPIGGDTQYF
J gene: TRBJ2-7; clone size: -; D gene: -; V gene: TRBV7-2; CDR3 DNA: TGTGCCAGCAGCCCACAGCGGGCCCGTCCCTACGAGCAGTACTTC; CDR3 protein: CASSPQRARPYEQYF
J gene: TRBJ1-1; clone size: few; D gene: -; V gene: TRBV4-2; CDR3 DNA: TGTGCCAGCAGCCAAGCTCGGAGAGGGAACACTGAAGCTTTCTTT; CDR3 protein: CASSQARRGNTEAFF
J gene: TRBJ2-7; clone size: few; D gene: -; V gene: TRBV7-9; CDR3 DNA: TGTGCCAGCAGCTTACGATGGGCAGCCTACGAGCAGTACTTC; CDR3 protein: CASSLRWAAYEQYF
J gene: TRBJ2-5; clone size: -; D gene: -; V gene: TRBV18; CDR3 DNA: TGTGCCAGCTCACCCTATAAACCCCAAGAGACCCAGTACTTC; CDR3 protein: CASSPYKPQETQYF
J gene: TRBJ2-5; clone size: -; D gene: TRBD2; V gene: TRBV28; CDR3 DNA: TGTGCCAGCAGGGGTCTAGGCGGGAGCACGGAGACCCAGTACTTC; CDR3 protein: CASRGLGGSTETQYF
J gene: TRBJ2-7; clone size: few; D gene: -; V gene: TRBV9; CDR3 DNA: TGTGCCAGCAGCGTAGGACAGGTCTCTTCCCTACCACTCGAGCAGTACTTC; CDR3 protein: CASSVGQVSSLPLEQYF
J gene: TRBJ1-1; clone size: few; D gene: -; V gene: TRBV30; CDR3 DNA: TGTGCCTGGAGTTCGGACAGACCGAACACTGAAGCTTTCTTT; CDR3 protein: CAWSSDRPNTEAFF
J gene: TRBJ2-1; clone size: -; D gene: -; V gene: TRBV7-2; CDR3 DNA: TGTGCCAGCAGCCCTCGGACTCACAATGAGCAGTTCTTC; CDR3 protein: CASSPRTHNEQFF
J gene: TRBJ1-1; clone size: few; D gene: -; V gene: TRBV7-2; CDR3 DNA: TGTGCCAGCAGCCCCCAGGGGTACACTGAAGCTTTCTTT; CDR3 protein: CASSPQGYTEAFF
J gene: TRBJ1-4; clone size: -; D gene: -; V gene: TRBV28; CDR3 DNA: TGTGCCAGCACGAACCGGGAAAAACTGTTTTTT; CDR3 protein: CASTNREKLFF
J gene: TRBJ1-3; clone size: -; D gene: -; V gene: TRBV9; CDR3 DNA: TGTGCCAGCAGCGTAGCTACTTCTGGAAACACCATATATTTT; CDR3 protein: CASSVATSGNTIYF
J gene: TRBJ2-3; clone size: few; D gene: -; V gene: TRBV2; CDR3 DNA: TGTGCCAGCCCCAAAGGGAGCCCCTCATCCACGCAGTATTTT; CDR3 protein: CASPKGSPSSTQYF
J gene: TRBJ1-5; clone size: -; D gene: -; V gene: TRBV18; CDR3 DNA: TGTGCCAGCTCACCGACTCCGGGAAATCAGCCCCAGCATTTT; CDR3 protein: CASSPTPGNQPQHF
J gene: TRBJ2-7; clone size: few; D gene: -; V gene: TRBV18; CDR3 DNA: TGTGCCAGCTCACCGGGCAGGGGGGACTACGAGCAGTACTTC; CDR3 protein: CASSPGRGDYEQYF
J gene: TRBJ2-7; clone size: -; D gene: TRBD1; V gene: TRBV29-1; CDR3 DNA: TGCAGCGTTGGACAGGGCTCCTACGAGCAGTACTTC; CDR3 protein: CSVGQGSYEQYF
J gene: TRBJ2-7; clone size: few; D gene: TRBD2; V gene: TRBV9; CDR3 DNA: TGTGCCAGCAGTGTTAGCGGGAGCCTCTCCTACGAGCAGTACTTC; CDR3 protein: CASSVSGSLSYEQYF
J gene: TRBJ2-1; clone size: -; D gene: TRBD2; V gene: TRBV2; CDR3 DNA: TGTGCCAGCAGTGTTCAAGCGGGAGCAAGGAATGAGCAGTTCTTC; CDR3 protein: CASSVQAGARNEQFF
J gene: TRBJ1-2; clone size: -; D gene: -; V gene: TRBV7-2; CDR3 DNA: TGTGCCAGCAGCTTAGGGGGAACCGGGACAACGTTCGGCTACACCTTC; CDR3 protein: CASSLGGTGTTFGYTF
J gene: TRBJ2-7; clone size: few; D gene: -; V gene: TRBV18; CDR3 DNA: TGTGCCAGCTCACCACCGTCAGGACAGACCTACGAGCAGTACTTC; CDR3 protein: CASSPPSGQTYEQYF
J gene: TRBJ1-5; clone size: -; D gene: -; V gene: TRBV6-5; CDR3 DNA: TGTGCCAGCAGTTTGGGCCTTAGCAATCAGCCCCAGCATTTT; CDR3 protein: CASSLGLSNQPQHF
J gene: TRBJ2-3; clone size: -; D gene: TRBD2; V gene: TRBV9; CDR3 DNA: TGTGCCAGCAGCTCGGGACTAGCGGGCACAGATACGCAGTATTTT; CDR3 protein: CASSSGLAGTDTQYF
J gene: TRBJ2-5; clone size: -; D gene: TRBD1; V gene: TRBV30; CDR3 DNA: TGTGCCTGGAGTTCTCGGGACAGGGGCAGGCGGGAGACCCAGTACTTC; CDR3 protein: CAWSSRDRGRRETQYF
J gene: TRBJ2-5; clone size: few; D gene: -; V gene: TRBV21-1; CDR3 DNA: TGTGCCAGCAGCAACCCGCCTCAGGAGACCCAGTACTTC; CDR3 protein: CASSNPPQETQYF
J gene: TRBJ1-1; clone size: once; D gene: -; V gene: TRBV18; CDR3 DNA: TGTGCCAGCTCACCGGACAGATCTATGAACACTGAAGCTTTCTTT; CDR3 protein: CASSPDRSMNTEAFF
J gene: TRBJ2-2; clone size: -; D gene: TRBD1; V gene: TRBV18; CDR3 DNA: TGTGCCAGCTCACCGCAAGGGACAGGGAGTGACACCGGGGAGCTGTTTTTT; CDR3 protein: CASSPQGTGSDTGELFF
J gene: TRBJ2-7; clone size: -; D gene: TRBD2; V gene: TRBV5-1; CDR3 DNA: TGCGCCAGCAGCTTACTAGCGGGGGAGCGGTACGAGCAGTACTTC; CDR3 protein: CASSLLAGERYEQYF
J gene: TRBJ2-5; clone size: few; D gene: TRBD1; V gene: TRBV5-4; CDR3 DNA: TGTGCCAGCAGCACTAAACCGGGACAGGGGGAGACCCAGTACTTC; CDR3 protein: CASSTKPGQGETQYF
J gene: TRBJ2-1; clone size: -; D gene: TRBD1; V gene: TRBV29-1; CDR3 DNA: TGCAGCGTTGCAGACAGGGGGTCTGAGCAGTTCTTC; CDR3 protein: CSVADRGSEQFF
J gene: TRBJ2-1; clone size: -; D gene: TRBD2; V gene: TRBV2; CDR3 DNA: TGTGCCAGCAGAGGACTAGCGAACAGTCCCTACAATGAGCAGTTCTTC; CDR3 protein: CASRGLANSPYNEQFF